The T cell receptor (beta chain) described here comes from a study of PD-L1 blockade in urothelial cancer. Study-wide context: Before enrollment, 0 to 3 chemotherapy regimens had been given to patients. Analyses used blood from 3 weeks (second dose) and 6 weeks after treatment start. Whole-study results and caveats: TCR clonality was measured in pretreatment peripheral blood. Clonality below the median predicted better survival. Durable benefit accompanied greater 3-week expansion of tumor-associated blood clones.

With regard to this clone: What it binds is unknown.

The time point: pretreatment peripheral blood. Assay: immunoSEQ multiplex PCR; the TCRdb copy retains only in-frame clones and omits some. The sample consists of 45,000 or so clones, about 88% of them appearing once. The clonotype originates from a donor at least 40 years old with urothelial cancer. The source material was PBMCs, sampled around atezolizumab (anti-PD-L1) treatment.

The CDR3 coding sequence is TGTGCCAGCAGTTCTGCCGGGACAGACAACACTGAAGCTTTCTTT. Its translation: CASSSAGTDNTEAFF. The chain recombines TRBV6-5 with TRBJ1-1, with 7 bases aligning to TRBD1. The ends lost 4 bases at V and 2 bases at J; junction bases unmatched: 7. The CDR3 runs to 15 residues. Germline loops: CDR1 MNHEY, CDR2 SVGAGI.